This TCR beta chain was profiled in a study of shared clonotypes between healthy human individuals. TCRdb's table, derived via immunoSEQ multiplex PCR, lists solely in-frame clones and lacks some. The data contain about a million clones, approximately 72% of them singletons. V trimming: 5 bases; J trimming: 13 bases; junction bases outside the gene matches: 12. Germline CDR1 KGHSH, CDR2 LQKENI. The CDR3 is made up of 13 amino acids. The healthy adult donors were HIV-negative and reported no recent acute infections or vaccinations. The chain combines TRBV18 with TRBJ1-1, with 8 nucleotides matching TRBD1. Source material: memory CD4+ T cells sorted from blood. The subset denotes: CD45RA-negative fraction. This clonotype was obtained from a man younger than 35 in good health. CDR3 DNA sequence: TGTGCCAGCTCAGAACCGGGACAGGTACGTGATTTCTTT. Translating it yields CASSEPGQVRDFF.